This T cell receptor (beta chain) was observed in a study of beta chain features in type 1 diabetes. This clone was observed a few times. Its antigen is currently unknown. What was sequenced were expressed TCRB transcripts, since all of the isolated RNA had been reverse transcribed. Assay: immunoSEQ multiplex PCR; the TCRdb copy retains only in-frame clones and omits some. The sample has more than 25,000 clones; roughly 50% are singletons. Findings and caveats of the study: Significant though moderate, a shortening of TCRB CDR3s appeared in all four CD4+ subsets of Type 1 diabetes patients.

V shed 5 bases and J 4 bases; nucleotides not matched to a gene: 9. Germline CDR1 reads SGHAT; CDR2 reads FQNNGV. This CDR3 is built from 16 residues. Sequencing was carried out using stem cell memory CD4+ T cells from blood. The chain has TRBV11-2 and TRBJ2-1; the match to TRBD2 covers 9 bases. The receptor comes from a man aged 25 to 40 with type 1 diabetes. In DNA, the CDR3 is TGTGCCAGCAGCACCGGAAGGCGGGGGGGATACAATGAGCAGTTCTTC. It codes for CASSTGRRGGYNEQFF.